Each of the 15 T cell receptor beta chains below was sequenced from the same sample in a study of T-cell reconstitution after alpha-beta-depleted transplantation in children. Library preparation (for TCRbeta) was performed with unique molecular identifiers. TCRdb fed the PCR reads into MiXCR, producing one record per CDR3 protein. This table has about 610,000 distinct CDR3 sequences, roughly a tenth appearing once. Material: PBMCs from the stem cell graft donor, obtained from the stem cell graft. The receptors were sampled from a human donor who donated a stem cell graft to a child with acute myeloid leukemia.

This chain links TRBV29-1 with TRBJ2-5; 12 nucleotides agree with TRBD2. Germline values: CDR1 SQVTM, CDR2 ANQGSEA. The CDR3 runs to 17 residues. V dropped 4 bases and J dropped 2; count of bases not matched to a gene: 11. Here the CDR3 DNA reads TGCAGCGTTGCCGAAGCGTGGACTAGCGGGGCACAAGAGACCCAGTACTTC. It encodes CSVAEAWTSGAQETQYF.

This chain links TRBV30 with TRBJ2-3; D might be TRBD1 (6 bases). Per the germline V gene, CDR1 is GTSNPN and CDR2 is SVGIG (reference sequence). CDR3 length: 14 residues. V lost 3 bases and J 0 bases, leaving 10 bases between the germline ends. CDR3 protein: CAWRPRGSTDTQYF. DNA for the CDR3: TGTGCCTGGAGGCCCAGGGGCAGCACAGATACGCAGTATTTT.

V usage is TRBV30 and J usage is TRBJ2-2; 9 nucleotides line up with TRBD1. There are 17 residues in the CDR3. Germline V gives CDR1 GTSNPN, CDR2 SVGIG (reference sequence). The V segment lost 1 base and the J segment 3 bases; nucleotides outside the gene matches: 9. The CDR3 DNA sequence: TGTGCCTGGAGTGGGGATATGGGACAGGGAGACACCGGGGAGCTGTTTTTT. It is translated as CAWSGDMGQGDTGELFF.

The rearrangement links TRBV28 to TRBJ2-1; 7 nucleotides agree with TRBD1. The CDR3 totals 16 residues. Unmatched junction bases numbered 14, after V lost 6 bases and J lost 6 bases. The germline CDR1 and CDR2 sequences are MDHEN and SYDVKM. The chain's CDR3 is CASSLTWDRRVNEQFF. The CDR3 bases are TGTGCCAGCAGCCTTACGTGGGACAGACGGGTCAATGAGCAGTTCTTC.

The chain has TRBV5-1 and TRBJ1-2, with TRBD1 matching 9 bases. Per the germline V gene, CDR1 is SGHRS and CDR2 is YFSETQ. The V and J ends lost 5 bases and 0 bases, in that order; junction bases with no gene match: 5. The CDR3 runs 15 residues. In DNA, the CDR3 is TGCGCCAGCAGACTTGGGACAGGGCCTAACTATGGCTACACCTTC. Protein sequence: CASRLGTGPNYGYTF.

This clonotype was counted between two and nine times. The CDR3 sequence: CSLNRDTQYF. The CDR3 coding sequence is TGCAGCCTTAATAGAGATACGCAGTATTTT. The chain has TRBV20-1 and TRBJ2-3; D gene uncertain. CDR1 DFQATT and CDR2 SNEGSKA come from the germline V gene (reference sequence). The CDR3 covers 10 residues.

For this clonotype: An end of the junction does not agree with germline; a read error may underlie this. This CDR3 reads CAWRTPEYVADTQYF. The CDR3 nucleotides are TGTGCCTGGAGGACCCCCGAGTATGTGGCAGATACACAGTATTTT. The chain combines TRBV30 with TRBJ2-3; D unresolved. Germline lookup yields CDR1 GTSNPN and CDR2 SVGIG (reference sequence). The CDR3 totals 15 residues.

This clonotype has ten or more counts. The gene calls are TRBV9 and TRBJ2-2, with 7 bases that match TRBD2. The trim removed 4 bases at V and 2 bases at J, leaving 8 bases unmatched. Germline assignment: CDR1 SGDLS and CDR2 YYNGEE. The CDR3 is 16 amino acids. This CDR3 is CASSLRLAANTGELFF. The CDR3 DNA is TGTGCCAGCAGCCTCCGACTAGCCGCAAACACCGGGGAGCTGTTTTTT.

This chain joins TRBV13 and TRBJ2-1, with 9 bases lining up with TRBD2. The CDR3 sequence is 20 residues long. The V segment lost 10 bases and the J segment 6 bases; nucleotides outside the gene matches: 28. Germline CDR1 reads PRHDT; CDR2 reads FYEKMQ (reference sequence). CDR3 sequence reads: CATRRGIGRREGPKSNEQFF. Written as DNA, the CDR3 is TGTGCCACCCGACGGGGGATAGGGAGGCGGGAGGGCCCAAAAAGCAATGAGCAGTTCTTC.

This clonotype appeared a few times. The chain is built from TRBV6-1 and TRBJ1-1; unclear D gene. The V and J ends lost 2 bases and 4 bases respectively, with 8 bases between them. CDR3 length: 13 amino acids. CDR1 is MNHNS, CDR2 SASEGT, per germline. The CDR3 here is CASSERVVTEAFF. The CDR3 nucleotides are TGTGCCAGCAGTGAACGGGTCGTCACTGAAGCTTTCTTT.

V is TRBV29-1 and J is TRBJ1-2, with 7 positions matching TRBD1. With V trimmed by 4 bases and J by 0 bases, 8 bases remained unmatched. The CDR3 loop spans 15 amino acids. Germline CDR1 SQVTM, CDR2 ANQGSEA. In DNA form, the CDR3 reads TGCAGCGTTGGAATTCCGGACAGGTCTAACTATGGCTACACCTTC. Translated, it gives CSVGIPDRSNYGYTF.

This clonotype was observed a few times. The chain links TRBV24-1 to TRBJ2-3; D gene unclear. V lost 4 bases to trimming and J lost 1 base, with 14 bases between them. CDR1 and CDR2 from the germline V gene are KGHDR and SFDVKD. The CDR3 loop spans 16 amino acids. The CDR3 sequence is CATSERLSDGTDTQYF. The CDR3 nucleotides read TGTGCCACCAGTGAAAGATTGAGTGACGGCACAGATACGCAGTATTTT.

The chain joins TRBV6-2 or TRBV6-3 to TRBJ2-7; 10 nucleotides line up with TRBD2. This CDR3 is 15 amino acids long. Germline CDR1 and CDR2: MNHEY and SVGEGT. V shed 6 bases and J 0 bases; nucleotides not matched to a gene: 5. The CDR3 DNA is TGTGCCAGCAGCTGGACTAGCGGTACCTCCTACGAGCAGTACTTC. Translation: CASSWTSGTSYEQYF.

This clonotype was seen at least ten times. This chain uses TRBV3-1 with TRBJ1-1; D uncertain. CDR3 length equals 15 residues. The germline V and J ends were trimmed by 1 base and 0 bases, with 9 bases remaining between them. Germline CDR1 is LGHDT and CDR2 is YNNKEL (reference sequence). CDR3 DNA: TGTGCCAGCAGCCAAGGCAGCCTCATGAACACTGAAGCTTTCTTT. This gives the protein CASSQGSLMNTEAFF.

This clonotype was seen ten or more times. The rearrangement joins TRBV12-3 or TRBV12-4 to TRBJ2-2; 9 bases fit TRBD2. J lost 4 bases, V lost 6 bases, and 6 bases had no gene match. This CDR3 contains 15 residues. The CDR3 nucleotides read TGTGCCAGCAGCCCGGCGACTAGCGGCACCGGGGAGCTGTTTTTT. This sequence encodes CASSPATSGTGELFF.